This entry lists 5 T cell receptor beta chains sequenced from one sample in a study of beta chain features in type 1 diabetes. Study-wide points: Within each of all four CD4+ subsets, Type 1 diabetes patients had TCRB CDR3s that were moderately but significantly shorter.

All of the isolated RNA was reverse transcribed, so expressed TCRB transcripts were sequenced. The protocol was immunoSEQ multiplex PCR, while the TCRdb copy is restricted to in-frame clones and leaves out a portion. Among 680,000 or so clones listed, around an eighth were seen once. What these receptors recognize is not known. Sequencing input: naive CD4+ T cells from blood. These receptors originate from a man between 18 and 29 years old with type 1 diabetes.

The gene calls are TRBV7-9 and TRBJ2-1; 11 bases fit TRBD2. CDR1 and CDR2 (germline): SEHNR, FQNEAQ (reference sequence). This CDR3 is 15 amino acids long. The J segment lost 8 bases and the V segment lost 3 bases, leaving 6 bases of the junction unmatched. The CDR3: CASSFLAGGYHEQFF. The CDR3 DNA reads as TGTGCCAGCAGCTTCCTAGCGGGGGGATACCATGAGCAGTTCTTC.

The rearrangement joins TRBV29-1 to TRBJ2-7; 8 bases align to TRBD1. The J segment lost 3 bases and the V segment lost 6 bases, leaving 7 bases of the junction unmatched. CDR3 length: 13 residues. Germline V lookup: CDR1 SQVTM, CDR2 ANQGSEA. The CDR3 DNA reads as TGCAGCGTCTCATTCGGACAGGGCTACGAGCAGTACTTC. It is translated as CSVSFGQGYEQYF.

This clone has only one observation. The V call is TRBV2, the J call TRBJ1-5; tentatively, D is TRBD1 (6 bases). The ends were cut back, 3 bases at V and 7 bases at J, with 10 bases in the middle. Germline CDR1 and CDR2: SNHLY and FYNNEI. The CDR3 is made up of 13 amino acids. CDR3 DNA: TGTGCCAGCAGTGACAGGGGCGGACAGCCCCAGCATTTT. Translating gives CASSDRGGQPQHF.

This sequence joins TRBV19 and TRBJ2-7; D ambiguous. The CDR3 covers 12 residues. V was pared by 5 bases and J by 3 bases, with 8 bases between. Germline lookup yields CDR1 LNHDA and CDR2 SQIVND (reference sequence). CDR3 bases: TGTGCCAGTAGTGACGGGTTCTACGAGCAGTACTTC. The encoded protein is CASSDGFYEQYF.

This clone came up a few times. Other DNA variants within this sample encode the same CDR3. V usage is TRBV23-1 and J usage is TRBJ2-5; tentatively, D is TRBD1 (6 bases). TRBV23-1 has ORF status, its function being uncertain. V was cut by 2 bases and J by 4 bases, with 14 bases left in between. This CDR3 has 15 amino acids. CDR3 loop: CASSQGLGAGETQYF. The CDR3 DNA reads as TGCGCCAGCAGTCAAGGTCTGGGGGCCGGAGAGACCCAGTACTTC.